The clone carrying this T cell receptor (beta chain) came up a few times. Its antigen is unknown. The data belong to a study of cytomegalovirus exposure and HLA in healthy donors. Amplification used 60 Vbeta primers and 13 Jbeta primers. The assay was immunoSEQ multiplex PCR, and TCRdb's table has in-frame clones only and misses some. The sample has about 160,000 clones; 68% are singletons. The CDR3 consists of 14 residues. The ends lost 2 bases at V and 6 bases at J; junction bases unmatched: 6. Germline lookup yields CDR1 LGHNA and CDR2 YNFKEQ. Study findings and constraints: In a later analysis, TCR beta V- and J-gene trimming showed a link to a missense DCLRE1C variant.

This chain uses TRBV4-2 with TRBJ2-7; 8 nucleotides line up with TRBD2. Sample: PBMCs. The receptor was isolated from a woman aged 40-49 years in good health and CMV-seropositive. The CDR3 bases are TGTGCCAGCAGCCAATCCGGGACTAGAGTCGAGCAGTACTTC. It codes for CASSQSGTRVEQYF.